This TCR beta chain is drawn from a study of human T cells and chemical hapten exposure. Study summary: DPC at 0.01% went onto the upper back in patch tests, read at 6 days. The study enrolled mostly female patients with alopecia areata, totalis or universalis. Across samples, TCR yields varied, mostly owing to small differences in pooled library volumes. Overall study results and limits: Those TCRs sitting above 1 in 1000 frequency stayed the same with DPC sensitization.

MiXCR, run by TCRdb on the RACE reads, gives a single entry per CDR3 protein. Of some 380,000 distinct CDR3 sequences listed, about 4.8% are singletons. The CDR3 contains 15 residues. V lost 6 bases and J 8 bases, leaving 20 bases between the germline ends. Germline V lookup: CDR1 SEHNR, CDR2 FQNEAQ (reference sequence). This clonotype was recorded at least ten times. The target antigen is unknown. Time point indicated: patch test 1, 2 weeks after DPC sensitization. Treatment denoted: therapeutic diphenylcyclopropenone sensitization with weekly scalp DPC. The genes are TRBV7-9 and TRBJ2-1; perhaps D is TRBD1 or TRBD2 (5 bases each). Specimen: whole blood, collected in connection with sensitization to the hapten diphenylcyclopropenone (DPC). The sequence was obtained from a woman in her forties or fifties with alopecia areata. Some clones in this sample may be carry-over from other donors' samples. The CDR3 DNA sequence: TGTGCCAGCAGGGGTATGGCAGGGAGCGCCCATGAGCAGTTCTTC. Translating it yields CASRGMAGSAHEQFF.